This T cell receptor (beta chain) stems from a study of T-cell memory formation after mild COVID-19 (dated by TCRdb to the early 2020s). Context from the whole study: Most TCR sequence clusters were specific to one of the two donors. In a couple of donors, T-cell clones that expanded and contracted after mild COVID-19 were tracked by sequencing TCRalpha and TCRbeta repertoires over time. The cohort was made up of two young adult volunteers, one female and one male, who were previously healthy.

PBMCs were isolated by Ficoll-Paque density gradient centrifugation. The instrument given in TCRdb is Illumina NovaSeq 6000. TCRalpha and TCRbeta cDNA libraries were constructed by 5'RACE with constant-segment primers, with sample barcodes and unique molecular identifiers being introduced. RNA was extracted from every sample with Trizol reagent. Libraries were amplified in two PCR steps, with a second sample barcode and Illumina TruSeq adapters added in the second step. The libraries were sequenced on an Illumina NovaSeq using 2 x 150 bp paired-end reads. As for the original processing: Reads were demultiplexed and collapsed into UMI-guided consensus sequences with migec v1.2.7. With mixcr v2.1.11, UMI consensuses were aligned to TRA and TRB V and J templates and assembled into clonotypes. Clonotypes were classified as expanded or contracted when called significant by both edgeR and NoisET, with noise models trained on biological replicates. For edgeR calls, a false discovery rate-adjusted p below 0.01 and a log2 fold-change threshold of 1 were applied. As an exploratory analysis of dynamics, max-normalized trajectories of the 1000 most abundant clonotypes were examined by PCA with hierarchical clustering. Separately sequenced CD4+ and CD8+ repertoires were used to assign a CD4 or CD8 phenotype to each responding clone. The public reads were quality trimmed at Q25 with fastp and then assembled into clones with MiXCR by TCRdb, keeping productive beta chains. Here each entry gathers all rows of one CDR3 protein and keeps the most common genes and DNA. TCRdb, not the authors, supplied the V and J calls. Recorded for this sample are about 340,000 distinct CDR3 sequences; 20% to 25% of them occurred a single time. The ten largest account for around a fifth of the sample.

Remarks on this clonotype: What antigen it recognizes has not been identified. The sample holds no much larger clone one base away, and base qualities are not on file.

What the work shows at the level of the full study, not this receptor alone: Only a couple of mild cases were covered by the study, and larger cohorts that include severe cases with pre-infection samples were considered necessary. Contracting CD4+ clones turned up mainly in the CM and EM memory subsets, whereas EMRA was where CD8+ clones were enriched. The second-wave clones that peaked on day 37 were not confirmed to be SARS-CoV-2 specific. Clones that contracted from day 15 to 85 showed balanced CD4/CD8 phenotypes, whereas a second wave of clones that expanded from day 15 to 37 leaned towards CD4+. Some responding clones were found in pre-infection memory, which suggests that pre-existing cross-reactive memory T cells took part in the SARS-CoV-2 response.

Taken from cysteine to phenylalanine, the CDR3 has 15 residues. Kept here is only the CDR3 DNA, which spans 45 bases and is read in frame from base 1. CDR1 and CDR2 are read off the germline V gene (reference sequence) as GTSNPN and SVGIG. V is clipped by 3 bases and J by 3 bases, and the sequence between their germline boundaries is 16 bases long. The sequenced sample consisted of PBMCs or a T cell subset sorted from them (not recorded which). The chain links TRBV30 with TRBJ2-3; the D call is possibly TRBD1 or TRBD2, each sharing 6 bases. This sequence originates from a young man who had mild COVID-19 (a few samples of this study predate the infection). The sample titles of this study are shuffled in the database, so cell type and time point are left out; the donor was told from shared clones. The nucleotide sequence reads as follows: TGTGCCTGGAGCGTCCTGGGGGGCGGAACAGATACGCAGTATTTT. This encodes CAWSVLGGGTDTQYF.